The clone carrying this T cell receptor (beta chain) occurred many times. The antigen is not known. V was trimmed by 0 bases and J by 7 bases, leaving 7 bases between them. The germline V gene encodes CDR1 LGHNA and CDR2 YNFKEQ. This CDR3 is built from 13 residues. Sample-barcoded 5' priming and a J-beta primer mix drove a second PCR of about 6 to 12 cycles. TCRdb passed the 5' RACE reads through MiXCR, listing each CDR3 protein once. The sample has some 1.5 million distinct CDR3 sequences, 28% seen once. Caucasian, healthy and from Russia, the donors were aged between about 6 and 90. Samples had at least 6 million PBMCs isolated from them. Each sample provided at least 6 micrograms of extracted total RNA. This sample is part of a study of blood T cells in healthy people across ages. Study results and limitations: Donor CMV status was unknown, possibly confounding expanded clonotype changes.

The source of this sequence is a woman in her 30s in good health. Material: blood. V and J are TRBV4-2 and TRBJ2-1; D is unresolved. CDR3 sequence (DNA): TGTGCCAGCAGCCAAGATCAAATAAATGAGCAGTTCTTC. Translation gives CASSQDQINEQFF.